The clone carrying this TCR beta chain appeared many times. The source of the sample is a study of Ad26.COV2.S vaccination and SARS-CoV-2 variants. As for the study in general: The vaccine Ad26.COV2.S was put into the muscle once, or twice with 56 days between.

Germline V gene sequence: CDR1 LGHDT, CDR2 YNNKEL (reference sequence). The ends were cut back, 6 bases at V and 0 bases at J, with 22 bases in the middle. The length of the CDR3 is 18 residues. Produced via immunoSEQ multiplex PCR; TCRdb's table is partial and in-frame only. The sample carries hundreds of thousands of clones, around 89% recorded once. Treatment noted: some 19 received Ad26.COV2.S at low or high dose, single or two shots; roughly five received placebo; per-sample allocation not given. Sample collection was performed on day 63 after the first vaccine or placebo injection. The material sequenced was peripheral blood, taken in a trial of Ad26.COV2.S vaccine versus placebo. J is TRBJ2-3 and V is TRBV3-1 (or the pseudogene TRBV3-2), with D possibly being TRBD2 (5 bases). The TCR originated in a person aged 18-65 years who received the Ad26.COV2.S COVID-19 vaccine or a placebo. CDR3 DNA sequence: TGTGCCAGCAGACAATCACCGAGACTAACAACTAGCACAGATACGCAGTATTTT. This sequence encodes CASRQSPRLTTSTDTQYF.